This section outlines one T cell receptor beta chain sequence together with its context. The sample originates from a study of blood T cell repertoires in COVID-19. About the study: PBMCs, B-cell-depleted T cells, or T cells provided the cDNA or gDNA that made up the material.

Participant age was roughly 18 to 89 years, and participants resided in about two dozen US areas. Participants had their cohort set by participant-reported clinical history. Using immunoSEQ multiplex PCR, the repertoire was profiled, and TCRdb retains in-frame clones only, with some absent. The repertoire holds more than 150,000 clones, with 70% to 80% as singletons. CDR3 length: 15 amino acids. The germline V gene has CDR1 SGHNT and CDR2 YYREEE (reference sequence). Between the trimmed V and J ends, which lost 0 bases and 4 bases, there was a span of 11 bases. The source is a man in his 60s who had been exposed to COVID-19. The chain recombines TRBV5-4 with TRBJ2-1; D remains ambiguous. Sequenced: PBMCs or T cells enriched from blood (not recorded which). The CDR3 region has the DNA TGTGCCAGCAGCTTGGCCGGCGGCAGATACAATGAGCAGTTCTTC. Translating gives CASSLAGGRYNEQFF.